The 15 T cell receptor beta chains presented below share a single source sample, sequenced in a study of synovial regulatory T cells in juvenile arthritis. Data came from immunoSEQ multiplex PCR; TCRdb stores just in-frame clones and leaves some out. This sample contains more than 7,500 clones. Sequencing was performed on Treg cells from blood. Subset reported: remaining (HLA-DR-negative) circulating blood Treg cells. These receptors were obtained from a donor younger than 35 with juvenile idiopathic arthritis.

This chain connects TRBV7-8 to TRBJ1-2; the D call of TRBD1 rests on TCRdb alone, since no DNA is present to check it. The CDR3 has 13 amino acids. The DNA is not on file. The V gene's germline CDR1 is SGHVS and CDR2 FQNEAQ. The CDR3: CASSLAGRYGYTF.

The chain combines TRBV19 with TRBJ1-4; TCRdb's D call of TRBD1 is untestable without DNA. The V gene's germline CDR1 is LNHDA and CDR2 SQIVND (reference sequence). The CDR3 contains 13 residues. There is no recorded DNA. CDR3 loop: CASISRDRGKLFF.

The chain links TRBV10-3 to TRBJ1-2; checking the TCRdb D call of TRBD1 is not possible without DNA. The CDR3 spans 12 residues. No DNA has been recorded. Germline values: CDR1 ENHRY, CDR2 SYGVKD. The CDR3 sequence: CAIKGIQGGYTF.

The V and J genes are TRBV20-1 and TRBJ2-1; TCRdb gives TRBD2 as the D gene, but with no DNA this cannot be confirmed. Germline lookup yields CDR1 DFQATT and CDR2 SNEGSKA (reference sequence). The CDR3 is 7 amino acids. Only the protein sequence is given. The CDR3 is CSASQFF.

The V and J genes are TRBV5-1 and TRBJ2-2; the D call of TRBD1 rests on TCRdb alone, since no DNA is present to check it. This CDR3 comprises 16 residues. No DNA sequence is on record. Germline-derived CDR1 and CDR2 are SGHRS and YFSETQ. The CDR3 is CASSWGDRSNTGELFF.

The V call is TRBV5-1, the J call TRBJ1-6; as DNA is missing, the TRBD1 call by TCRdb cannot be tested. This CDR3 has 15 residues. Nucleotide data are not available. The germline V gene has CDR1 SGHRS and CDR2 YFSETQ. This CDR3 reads CASRLGTALYSPLHF.

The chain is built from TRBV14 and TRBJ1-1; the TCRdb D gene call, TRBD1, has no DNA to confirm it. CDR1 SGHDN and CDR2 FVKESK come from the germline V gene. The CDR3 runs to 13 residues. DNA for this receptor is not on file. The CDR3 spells CASSLISQGGAFF.

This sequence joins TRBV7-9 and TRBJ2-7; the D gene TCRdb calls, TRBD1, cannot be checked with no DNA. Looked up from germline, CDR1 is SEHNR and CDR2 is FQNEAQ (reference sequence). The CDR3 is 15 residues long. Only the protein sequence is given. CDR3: CASSPHQGTAYEQYF.

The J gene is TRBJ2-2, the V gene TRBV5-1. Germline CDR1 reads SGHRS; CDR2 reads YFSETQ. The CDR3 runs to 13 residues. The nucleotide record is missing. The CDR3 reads CASKLENTGELFF.

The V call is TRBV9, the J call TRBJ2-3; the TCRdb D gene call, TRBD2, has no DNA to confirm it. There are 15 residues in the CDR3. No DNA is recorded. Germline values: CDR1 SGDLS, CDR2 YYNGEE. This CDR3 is CASSESGMRGDTQYF. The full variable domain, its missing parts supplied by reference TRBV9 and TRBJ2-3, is DSGVTQTPKHLITATGQRVTLRCSPRSGDLSVYWYQQSLDQGLQFLIQYYNGEERAKGNILERFSAQQFPDLHSELNLSSLELGDSALYFCASSESGMRGDTQYFGPGTRLTVL.

The CDR3: CASSLKIAGGHDTQYF. The chain employs TRBV7-8 and TRBJ2-3; the TRBD2 assignment by TCRdb is unverifiable without DNA. The CDR3 contains 16 residues. The entry carries no DNA sequence. Per germline, CDR1 SGHVS and CDR2 FQNEAQ.

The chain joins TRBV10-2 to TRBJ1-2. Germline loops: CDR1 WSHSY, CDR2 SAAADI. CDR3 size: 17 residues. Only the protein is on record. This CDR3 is CASSEWIDVVGTHGYTF.

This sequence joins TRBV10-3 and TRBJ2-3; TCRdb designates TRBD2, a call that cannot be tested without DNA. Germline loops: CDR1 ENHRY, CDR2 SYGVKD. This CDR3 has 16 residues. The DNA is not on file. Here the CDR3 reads CAISELAGGSTDTQYF.

The CDR3 spells CASSRQGSFSYNEQFF. This rearrangement joins TRBV18 to TRBJ2-1; absent DNA, TCRdb's TRBD1 call cannot be checked. Germline CDR1 and CDR2: KGHSH and LQKENI. The CDR3 spans 16 residues. Only the protein is on record.

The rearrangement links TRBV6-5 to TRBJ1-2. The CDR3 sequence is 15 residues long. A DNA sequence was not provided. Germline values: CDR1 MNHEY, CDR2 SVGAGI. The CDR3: CASSRAKRSPYGYTF.